This T cell receptor (beta chain) was captured in a study of T cells in tuberculosis. General study points: Smaller alpha distances in active tuberculosis partly reflected shorter CDR3-alpha lengths.

This clone was observed a handful of times. The antigen remains unidentified. TCRdb's copy holds only in-frame clones and misses some; the assay was immunoSEQ multiplex PCR. Among 20,000 to 25,000 clones listed, around 89% were seen once. With 6 bases clipped from V and 4 bases from J, the junction kept 8 bases outside the gene matches. The CDR3 sequence is 15 residues long. Per germline, CDR1 LNHDA and CDR2 SQIVND (reference sequence). Material for sequencing was PBMCs. This clonotype was sampled from a donor aged 10 to 29 with latent tuberculosis or without tuberculosis infection. The chain joins TRBV19 to TRBJ1-5; 8 bases line up with TRBD1. This CDR3 reads CASRPRGQGNQPQHF. The CDR3 DNA reads TGTGCCAGTAGGCCGAGAGGACAGGGAAATCAGCCCCAGCATTTT.